These 23 T cell receptor beta chains originate from one sample sequenced in a study of blood T cell repertoires in COVID-19 (dated by TCRdb to the early 2020s). To prepare the library, the immunoSEQ multiplex PCR assay was applied. This is the immuneACCESS table as TCRdb keeps it, with only in-frame sequences that have V and J called. A part of the clones is gone; compared with another copy, unresolved V genes explain less than half, and the rest is unexplained. The sample table holds approximately 140,000 clones, of which about four fifths were seen once. In total, the top ten clones hold 13% to 15% of the sample. The specimen sequenced was peripheral blood. All receptors derive from a human donor with acute or convalescent COVID-19. The donor label of this sample is uncertain.

With respect to this clone: At the DNA level, this CDR3 is encoded by other sequences in the same sample as well. J is TRBJ1-4 and V is TRBV6-5, with D unresolved. The V gene's germline CDR1 is MNHEY and CDR2 SVGAGI. The CDR3 runs to 14 residues. Trimming shortened V by 2 bases and J by 5 bases, and 9 bases separated the two germline ends. The CDR3 sequence is CASSYGQFNEKLFF. CDR3 DNA: TGTGCCAGCAGTTACGGGCAGTTCAATGAAAAACTGTTTTTT.

The CDR3 loop reads CASGGYQETQYF. The DNA for the CDR3 is TGTGCCAGCGGAGGGTACCAAGAGACCCAGTACTTC. The chain is built from TRBV6-5 and TRBJ2-5; TRBD2 might be the D (6 bases). The CDR3 extends over 12 amino acids. V gave up 8 bases and J gave up 0 bases, with 7 bases separating them. Germline values: CDR1 MNHEY, CDR2 SVGAGI.

Details on this clone: Other DNA sequences in this specimen translate into the identical CDR3. The chain has TRBV18 and TRBJ1-1; TRBD1 matches at 7 bases. The germline gives CDR1 KGHSH, CDR2 LQKENI. This CDR3 spans 15 amino acids. V gave up 5 bases and J gave up 3 bases; unmatched junction bases: 9. CDR3 loop: CASSVGTAPDTEAFF. The CDR3 DNA follows: TGTGCCAGCTCAGTAGGGACAGCCCCTGACACTGAAGCTTTCTTT.

V is TRBV19 and J is TRBJ1-2; the D gene is possibly TRBD1 (6 bases). Per the germline V gene, CDR1 is LNHDA and CDR2 is SQIVND (reference sequence). V gave up 6 bases and J gave up 4 bases, with 12 bases separating them. The CDR3 is made up of 13 amino acids. The CDR3: CASRGTRPYGYTF. The CDR3 DNA follows: TGTGCCAGTAGGGGGACAAGGCCCTATGGCTACACCTTC.

This clone turned up a few times. The chain carries TRBV3-1 (or the pseudogene TRBV3-2) and TRBJ1-4; D is uncertain. CDR1 is LGHDT, CDR2 YNNKEL, per germline (reference sequence). Trimming removed 4 bases from V and 8 bases from J, with 14 bases in between. CDR3 length: 14 residues. CDR3 loop: CASSLSHVGEKLFF. The CDR3 region has the DNA TGTGCCAGCAGCCTCTCACACGTGGGCGAAAAACTGTTTTTT.

This chain links TRBV7-3 with TRBJ1-2; weak D call: TRBD1 (5 bases). V was clipped by 5 bases and J by 6 bases, with 13 bases between them. Germline CDR1 reads SGHTA; CDR2 reads FQGTGA. The CDR3 runs 13 residues. The CDR3 here is CASSKTRADGYTF. For the CDR3, the DNA is TGTGCCAGCAGCAAAACCAGGGCGGATGGCTACACCTTC.

The rearrangement links TRBV10-3 to TRBJ1-3; D gene unclear. This CDR3 comprises 16 residues. Per the germline V gene, CDR1 is ENHRY and CDR2 is SYGVKD. Trimming shortened V by 9 bases and J by 0 bases, and 18 bases separated the two germline ends. The DNA for the CDR3 is TGTGCCATGCGGGCAGGCACCGCCAGCTCTGGAAACACCATATATTTT. This gives the protein CAMRAGTASSGNTIYF.

The CDR3 DNA is TGTGCCAGCAGCCAAAAGGGGGCGCGTCATGGCTACACCTTC. Translated, it gives CASSQKGARHGYTF. The J gene is TRBJ1-2, the V gene TRBV7-2; 7 bases are shared with TRBD1. Looked up from germline, CDR1 is SGHTA and CDR2 is FQGNSA. V was clipped by 5 bases and J by 6 bases; unmatched bases: 9. The CDR3 contains 14 residues.

In nucleotides, the CDR3 is TGCGCCAGCAGCCTCATTACAGGGGGCGGGCCTGGCTACACCTTC. Residues: CASSLITGGGPGYTF. The genes are TRBV5-1 and TRBJ1-2; 9 bases are shared with TRBD1. Per the germline V gene, CDR1 is SGHRS and CDR2 is YFSETQ. Trimming took 4 bases from V and 7 from J; bases not matched to a gene: 11. The CDR3 totals 15 residues.

This clone occurred a few times. The DNA for the CDR3 is TGCGCCAGCAGCTTGGAGGCGACAGGTTGGTCCTACGAGCAGTACTTC. Amino acids: CASSLEATGWSYEQYF. The rearrangement links TRBV5-1 to TRBJ2-7; D may be TRBD1 (6 bases). Trimming removed 0 bases at V and 1 base at J, with 14 bases between. This CDR3 is built from 16 residues. Germline CDR1 reads SGHRS; CDR2 reads YFSETQ. The whole variable domain, filled in from reference TRBV5-1 and TRBJ2-7, reads KAGVTQTPRYLIKTRGQQVTLSCSPISGHRSVSWYQQTPGQGLQFLFEYFSETQRNKGNFPGRFSGRQFSNSRSEMNVSTLELGDSALYLCASSLEATGWSYEQYFGPGTRLTVT.

This clone was counted once. The chain links TRBV30 to TRBJ1-2; a weak D match, TRBD1 (6 bases). V lost 2 bases and J 4 bases, leaving 17 bases between the germline ends. The CDR3 runs to 15 residues. Germline CDR1 reads GTSNPN; CDR2 reads SVGIG (reference sequence). The DNA for the CDR3 is TGTGCCTGGAGTCTACCAGGGGAGAGGGGCTATGGCTACACCTTC. Its translation: CAWSLPGERGYGYTF.

The CDR3 here is CASSKNQGLPYEQYF. In DNA form, the CDR3 reads TGTGCCAGCAGTAAAAATCAGGGGTTACCCTACGAGCAGTACTTC. V is TRBV6-2 or TRBV6-3 and J is TRBJ2-7, with TRBD1 as a possible D gene (6 bases). There are 15 residues in the CDR3. V was trimmed by 5 bases and J by 2 bases, leaving 16 bases between them. CDR1 is MNHEY, CDR2 SVGEGT, per germline.

J is TRBJ1-1 and V is TRBV2, with D unclear. Germline V gene lookup returns CDR1 SNHLY and CDR2 FYNNEI. Trimming stripped 4 bases from V and 3 bases from J, with 6 bases between. The CDR3 is 12 residues long. CDR3 coding DNA: TGTGCCAGCAGTGCGACTGACACTGAAGCTTTCTTT. This codes for CASSATDTEAFF.

The gene calls are TRBV5-6 and TRBJ2-3; TRBD2 aligns across 10 bases. The germline CDR1 and CDR2 sequences are SGHDT and YYEEEE. J gave up 1 base and V 3 bases, and 5 bases lay outside the gene matches. The CDR3 consists of 16 residues. The CDR3 here is CASSWGSGGRTDTQYF. The CDR3 DNA sequence: TGTGCCAGCAGCTGGGGTAGCGGGGGGCGCACAGATACGCAGTATTTT.

This clone showed up just once. J is TRBJ1-3 and V is TRBV7-2, with 7 positions matching TRBD1. The CDR3 consists of 17 residues. With V trimmed by 0 bases and J by 0 bases, 5 bases remained unmatched. Germline CDR1 reads SGHTA; CDR2 reads FQGNSA. CDR3 bases: TGTGCCAGCAGCTTAGCGGACAGGCGCCTCTCTGGAAACACCATATATTTT. It codes for CASSLADRRLSGNTIYF.

This rearrangement joins TRBV29-1 to TRBJ1-1; D perhaps matches TRBD1 (5 bases). The CDR3 has 11 amino acids. Germline lookup yields CDR1 SQVTM and CDR2 ANQGSEA. Trimming shortened V by 6 bases and J by 4 bases, and 9 bases separated the two germline ends. CDR3 sequence: CSVHQGTEAFF. The DNA of the CDR3 is TGCAGCGTCCACCAGGGCACTGAAGCTTTCTTT.

The J gene is TRBJ1-2, the V gene TRBV30; tentatively, D is TRBD1 (5 bases). Trimming took 4 bases from V and 2 from J, leaving 14 bases between them. In germline, CDR1 is GTSNPN, CDR2 SVGIG (reference sequence). The CDR3 has 14 amino acids. CDR3 loop: CAWISGGGNYGYTF. The CDR3 bases are TGTGCCTGGATCTCCGGGGGGGGGAACTATGGCTACACCTTC.

This sequence joins TRBV2 and TRBJ1-1; D is perhaps TRBD1 (6 bases). This CDR3 has 14 residues. Germline assignment: CDR1 SNHLY and CDR2 FYNNEI. V shed 7 bases and J shed 5 bases, with 17 bases lying between them. The CDR3 bases are TGTGCCAGCACCAGAACAGGGTTGGCGACTGAAGCTTTCTTT. Translating it yields CASTRTGLATEAFF.

This clone was counted once. The V call is TRBV5-1, the J call TRBJ2-7, with TRBD1 identical over 9 bases. Germline V gene lookup returns CDR1 SGHRS and CDR2 YFSETQ. The CDR3 totals 20 residues. V shed 2 bases, J shed 2 bases, and the junction held 20 bases outside the gene matches. The CDR3 here is CASSFAVAGQGGGGPYEQYF. CDR3 in DNA: TGCGCCAGCAGCTTTGCTGTTGCGGGACAGGGAGGAGGAGGGCCCTACGAGCAGTACTTC. The variable domain in full, with the rest retrieved from reference TRBV5-1 and TRBJ2-7, is KAGVTQTPRYLIKTRGQQVTLSCSPISGHRSVSWYQQTPGQGLQFLFEYFSETQRNKGNFPGRFSGRQFSNSRSEMNVSTLELGDSALYLCASSFAVAGQGGGGPYEQYFGPGTRLTVT.

In this sample, this clone turned up once. The chain combines TRBV3-1 (or the pseudogene TRBV3-2) with TRBJ2-1; D perhaps matches TRBD2 (6 bases). The CDR3 is 15 amino acids. Trimming stripped 2 bases from V and 4 bases from J, with 12 bases between. Per the germline V gene, CDR1 is LGHDT and CDR2 is YNNKEL (reference sequence). CDR3 residues: CASSQRGADYNEQFF. Here the CDR3 DNA reads TGTGCCAGCAGCCAACGCGGGGCTGATTACAATGAGCAGTTCTTC.

There are a few counts of this clone. The chain employs TRBV24-1 and TRBJ1-6; D is ambiguous. Germline lookup yields CDR1 KGHDR and CDR2 SFDVKD. With 0 bases removed from V and 8 bases from J, the gap between germline ends came to 10 bases. The CDR3 length is 15 residues. The CDR3 is CATSDLIARDSPLHF. The CDR3 DNA follows: TGTGCCACCAGTGATTTGATCGCGCGGGATTCACCCCTCCACTTT.

The CDR3 spells CASSPTGAGETQYF. The CDR3 DNA reads TGTGCCAGCAGCCCGACAGGTGCCGGGGAGACCCAGTACTTC. The rearrangement links TRBV3-1 (or the pseudogene TRBV3-2) to TRBJ2-5, with TRBD1 as a possible D gene (6 bases). V lost 4 bases and J 5 bases, leaving 14 bases between the germline ends. CDR3 size: 14 residues. Germline lookup yields CDR1 LGHDT and CDR2 YNNKEL (reference sequence).

V and J are TRBV5-4 and TRBJ2-1, with a weak D call TRBD1 (5 bases). CDR1 and CDR2 from the germline V gene are SGHNT and YYREEE (reference sequence). The CDR3 totals 18 residues. The V end was cut by 5 bases, the J end by 0 bases, with 21 bases between. CDR3 bases: TGTGCCAGCAGTAATCCCGCAGGACACCATAACTCCTACAATGAGCAGTTCTTC. Protein sequence: CASSNPAGHHNSYNEQFF.